This T cell receptor (beta chain) was observed in a study of CD8 T cells in Susac syndrome (dated by TCRdb to between 2017 and 2020). Regarding the complete study: Whether CD8+ T cell activation and differentiation in Susac syndrome was antigen driven was tested using repertoire sequencing. What the study reported, not specific to this receptor: The study acknowledged that relatively few individuals were included in the TCR sequencing and HLA analysis.

A remark on this clonotype: Its cognate antigen has yet to be identified. Base quality data are lacking; no much larger clone is found one base away.

Peripheral blood CD8+ and CD4+ T cells from healthy donors, Susac syndrome patients and multiple sclerosis patients were profiled by high-throughput TCR beta sequencing. Healthy donors were included as age- and sex-matched controls. Bulk CD8+ and CD4+ T cells were purified by magnetic negative isolation, whereas CD8+ TEMRA cells were enriched by FACS. Blood was collected in EDTA tubes and processed within 24 hours, with PBMCs isolated through density gradient centrifugation. PBMCs intended for TCR sequencing were cryopreserved in liquid nitrogen and were subsequently thawed in a 37 degrees C water bath. Purity of sorted or isolated CD4+, CD8+ and CD8+ TEMRA cells was at least 90%. For this chain, trimming is 6 bases at the V end and 0 bases at the J end, and the number of junction bases without a gene match is 5. The CDR3 sequence holds 15 residues, the cysteine and phenylalanine included. Only the CDR3 part of the read is kept: 45 bases, read in frame from the first base.

RNA was extracted using the RNeasy kit, and roughly 0.5 to 1 ug of the RNA was reverse transcribed with random hexamers. The immunoSEQ multiplex PCR assay, which covers 54 Vbeta and 13 Jbeta segments, was used to amplify TCR beta CDR3 regions. PCR amplification bias was corrected using a synthetic template baseline for primer optimization and computational correction. The authors' pipeline ran thus. Reads were annotated to V, D and J genes per IMGT and analyzed with immunoSEQ Analyzer, keeping only productive sequences. Clonality was computed as one minus Shannon entropy normalized by log2 of the number of productive unique sequences. Public and private clones were assessed among the 100 most prevalent clones of each patient and control. Susac-specific clones were defined as absent from healthy and MS cohorts, over a thousand published viral clones and other ImmuneACCESS disease sequences. Through fastp at Q25 and MiXCR, TCRdb rebuilt clones from the public reads, retaining in-frame beta chains. Identical CDR3 proteins give one entry, which carries the most common genes and DNA. None of the V and J calls come from the authors' own analysis; TCRdb made them. The sample includes 150,000 to 200,000 distinct CDR3 sequences, with 80% to 95% observed a single time. In total, the top ten clones hold more than 0.11% of the sample.

The chain is encoded by TRBV12-3 or TRBV12-4 joined to TRBJ1-5; the junction holds 7 bases that match TRBD1. This sequence was found in a human donor in good health. Sequenced sample: CD4+ T cells from PBMCs. The CDR3 region: CASSPGQISNQPQHF. The nucleotides are TGTGCCAGCAGCCCGGGACAGATTAGCAATCAGCCCCAGCATTTT.